These 19 T cell receptor beta chains were all obtained from the same sample, sequenced in a study of blood T cell repertoires in COVID-19. Data came from immunoSEQ multiplex PCR; TCRdb stores just in-frame clones and leaves some out. The data show about 130,000 clones, about 88% seen once. The sequenced sample was peripheral blood. Receptor source: a woman over 75 with acute or convalescent COVID-19.

This clone was counted once. The genes are TRBV4-2 and TRBJ1-4; D is undetermined. V shed 4 bases and J shed 6 bases, with 12 bases lying between them. The CDR3 consists of 14 residues. Germline V gene data show CDR1 as LGHNA and CDR2 as YNFKEQ. CDR3 protein: CASSPGVGDEKLFF. In DNA form, the CDR3 reads TGTGCCAGCAGCCCCGGAGTTGGTGATGAAAAACTGTTTTTT.

CDR3 nucleotide sequence: TGTGCCATCAGCTCGGGAGCCAGCTCCTACAATGAGCAGTTCTTC. Its protein is CAISSGASSYNEQFF. The chain carries TRBV10-3 and TRBJ2-1; a weak D match, TRBD2 (6 bases). Per germline, CDR1 ENHRY and CDR2 SYGVKD. The CDR3 has 15 amino acids. The V and J ends lost 6 bases and 0 bases respectively, with 12 bases between them.

This chain joins TRBV9 and TRBJ2-5, with 9 bases identical to TRBD2. The V gene end was trimmed by 3 bases and the J gene end by 5 bases; junction bases not matched to a gene: 5. The CDR3 is 14 amino acids. The germline CDR1 and CDR2 sequences are SGDLS and YYNGEE. The CDR3 spells CASSGTSAYETQYF. DNA of the CDR3: TGTGCCAGCAGCGGGACTAGCGCTTATGAGACCCAGTACTTC.

The chain combines TRBV4-1 with TRBJ1-2; 9 bases fit TRBD1. The CDR3 consists of 18 residues. Germline CDR1 reads MGHRA; CDR2 reads YSYEKL. V gave up 0 bases and J gave up 5 bases; unmatched junction bases: 13. DNA of the CDR3: TGCGCCAGCAGCCAAGACCCGGGACAGGGATTTTTTAGGTATGGCTACACCTTC. Amino acids: CASSQDPGQGFFRYGYTF.

This chain connects TRBV1 to TRBJ2-1; the listed D gene, TRBD2, was not tested against the DNA. TRBV1 is marked as a pseudogene. The CDR3 is 14 amino acids. The CDR3 DNA sequence: TGCACCAGCAGCCAGGGAGGACTAGGCCAAGGGCAGTTCTTC. This gives the protein CTSSQGGLGQGQFF.

The CDR3 DNA reads as TGTGCCAGCAGTGATATTCGACAGGTCCTCTATGGCTACACCTTC. Protein: CASSDIRQVLYGYTF. The chain joins TRBV2 to TRBJ1-2, with a tentative D call TRBD1 (6 bases). From germline, CDR1 is SNHLY and CDR2 FYNNEI. The ends were cut back, 3 bases at V and 4 bases at J, with 15 bases in the middle. The CDR3 covers 15 residues.

V gene TRBV6-2 or TRBV6-3 combines with J gene TRBJ2-3, with a tentative D call TRBD2 (5 bases). The ends were cut back, 2 bases at V and 4 bases at J, with 19 bases in the middle. This CDR3 comprises 17 residues. Germline CDR1 is MNHEY and CDR2 is SVGEGT. The CDR3 spells CASSYIHRSGRADTQYF. The DNA of the CDR3 is TGTGCCAGCAGTTACATACACCGCAGCGGTAGGGCAGATACGCAGTATTTT.

This clone was picked up one time. The gene calls are TRBV7-8 and TRBJ1-6; tentatively, D is TRBD1 (5 bases). Per the germline V gene, CDR1 is SGHVS and CDR2 is FQNEAQ. The CDR3 totals 14 residues. V was trimmed by 0 bases and J by 7 bases, leaving 7 bases between them. The CDR3 sequence is CASSLAQGNSPLHF. The CDR3 DNA is TGTGCCAGCAGCTTAGCGCAGGGCAATTCACCCCTCCACTTT.

The J gene is TRBJ1-2, the V gene TRBV2, with no clear D. The CDR3 contains 17 residues. The germline V and J ends were trimmed by 4 bases and 2 bases, with 20 bases remaining between them. In germline, CDR1 is SNHLY, CDR2 FYNNEI. CDR3 in amino acids: CASSGFVGATLNYGYTF. CDR3 bases: TGTGCCAGCAGTGGTTTCGTGGGCGCTACCTTAAACTATGGCTACACCTTC.

To note about this clone: One end of the junction varies from germline; a read error may be responsible. This chain links TRBV6-5 with TRBJ2-7; 10 bases fit TRBD1. From germline, CDR1 is MNHEY and CDR2 SVGAGI. The CDR3 totals 14 residues. CDR3 sequence: CVSSRDRGPSEQYF. The CDR3 DNA follows: TGTGTCAGCAGCCGGGACAGGGGCCCATCGGAGCAGTACTTC.

This clone was seen a single time. J is TRBJ2-2 and V is TRBV7-2; possible D gene TRBD1, 6 bases. Germline CDR1 SGHTA, CDR2 FQGNSA. V lost 2 bases to trimming and J lost 1 base, with 11 bases between them. The CDR3 has 16 amino acids. The CDR3 is CASSLQGTWNTGELFF. The DNA for the CDR3 is TGTGCCAGCAGCTTACAGGGGACCTGGAACACCGGGGAGCTGTTTTTT.

The CDR3 coding sequence is TGTGCCAGCAGCCCTAGGGGAGGCATCAATGAGCAGTTCTTC. It translates to CASSPRGGINEQFF. The chain couples TRBV7-9 to TRBJ2-1; tentative D call: TRBD2 (6 bases). The CDR3 is 14 residues long. Trimming pared 5 bases from V and 6 bases from J, leaving 14 bases between. CDR1 and CDR2 (germline): SEHNR, FQNEAQ (reference sequence).

This clone was observed a handful of times. The V call is TRBV18, the J call TRBJ1-2; TRBD1 agrees at 7 bases. The length of the CDR3 is 12 residues. The ends lost 8 bases at V and 6 bases at J; junction bases unmatched: 6. Looked up from germline, CDR1 is KGHSH and CDR2 is LQKENI. CDR3 sequence reads: CASADRVHGYTF. CDR3 nucleotide sequence: TGTGCCAGCGCAGACAGGGTACATGGCTACACCTTC.

The chain joins TRBV4-2 to TRBJ2-5; possibly TRBD2 for D (6 bases). Deletions cut 1 base from V and 4 bases from J, with 16 bases between. The CDR3 has 16 residues. Germline CDR1 is LGHNA and CDR2 is YNFKEQ. CDR3 coding DNA: TGTGCCAGCAGCCAAGCCTGGGGGACTGAGGGAGAGACCCAGTACTTC. Translating gives CASSQAWGTEGETQYF.

The CDR3 DNA follows: TGTGCCAGTAGTATAGGACAGCCTAGCACAGATACGCAGTATTTT. Its translation is CASSIGQPSTDTQYF. The chain couples TRBV19 to TRBJ2-3, with a tentative D call TRBD1 (5 bases). V was trimmed by 1 base and J by 0 bases, leaving 8 bases between them. Germline V gene lookup returns CDR1 LNHDA and CDR2 SQIVND (reference sequence). This CDR3 has 15 amino acids.

Only a few counts were recorded for this clone. The chain links TRBV11-2 to TRBJ1-2; D remains unclear. Germline-derived CDR1 and CDR2 are SGHAT and FQNNGV. The CDR3 contains 17 residues. V lost 7 bases and J lost 1, with 22 bases in between. The CDR3 spells CASTPQATYDVNYGYTF. DNA for the CDR3: TGTGCCAGCACCCCCCAGGCGACCTACGATGTTAACTATGGCTACACCTTC.

This chain uses TRBV27 with TRBJ1-5; TRBD1 might be the D (5 bases). This CDR3 comprises 21 residues. V was clipped by 6 bases and J by 5 bases, with 35 bases between them. In germline, CDR1 is MNHEY, CDR2 SMNVEV (reference sequence). The DNA for the CDR3 is TGTGCCAGCAGCCCCCGGGGGTCCAGGGATTCTTTAAGAGGCCCCCATCAGCCCCAGCATTTT. Translating gives CASSPRGSRDSLRGPHQPQHF.

This chain joins TRBV3-1 (or the pseudogene TRBV3-2) and TRBJ2-5; weak D call: TRBD2 (7 bases). Germline CDR1 is LGHDT and CDR2 is YNNKEL (reference sequence). Trimming stripped 2 bases from V and 5 bases from J, with 15 bases between. The CDR3 has 15 amino acids. The CDR3 spells CASSQRWGGRETQYF. As DNA, the CDR3 is TGTGCCAGCAGCCAACGGTGGGGGGGCCGTGAGACCCAGTACTTC.

In regard to this clone: Other DNA sequences in the same sample also yield this CDR3. This sequence joins TRBV7-2 and TRBJ1-2, with a weak D call TRBD1 (6 bases). Germline CDR1 and CDR2: SGHTA and FQGNSA. The V and J ends lost 3 bases and 5 bases respectively, with 13 bases between them. The CDR3 has 14 amino acids. The CDR3 loop is CASSLSQGGYGYTF. The CDR3 nucleotides read TGTGCCAGCAGCTTGTCCCAAGGGGGTTATGGCTACACCTTC.